These T cell receptor beta chains were read from a single sample in a study of cytomegalovirus exposure and HLA in healthy donors. Repertoires were generated with immunoSEQ multiplex PCR, while TCRdb's copy carries only in-frame clones and drops some. The sample gives approximately 200,000 clones, over 75% of which show up once; around 1.7% is in the top ten. The sample consisted of PBMCs. All receptors derive from a man between 18 and 35 years old in good health and CMV-seronegative. Each CDR3 is given with its conserved first and last residue. A D gene is named only where the DNA matches it firmly. For some rows the clone size is stated as once, few or many, or as a class when expanded; others skip it.

v_call	j_call	d_call	clone_size	cdr3_nt	cdr3_aa
TRBV2	TRBJ1-5	-	-	TGTGCCAGCAGGAACAGGGAAGGTCAGCCCCAGCATTTT	CASRNREGQPQHF
TRBV7-9	TRBJ1-1	-	-	TGTGCCAGCAGCTTAGTCCTGGGGGGGACTGAAGCTTTCTTT	CASSLVLGGTEAFF
TRBV30	TRBJ1-4	TRBD1	few	TGTGCCTGCTCCCCCCCGGCGACAGGGTGGGGTGAAAAACTGTTTTTT	CACSPPATGWGEKLFF
TRBV29-1	TRBJ2-3	TRBD2	few	TGCAGCGTTGAAGTGGCGGGGACTAGCGGGGGCACAGATACGCAGTATTTT	CSVEVAGTSGGTDTQYF
TRBV7-2	TRBJ2-1	-	once	TGTGCCAGCAGCTTCGGCGGGCCTGAGCAGTTCTTC	CASSFGGPEQFF
TRBV4-2	TRBJ2-6	-	-	TGTGCCAGCAGCCAAGAAGTCGGGTACTACTCTGGGGCCAACGTCCTGACTTTC	CASSQEVGYYSGANVLTF
TRBV2	TRBJ2-7	TRBD1	-	TGTGCCAGCAGTCTATCCGGGACAGGGGGCGAGCAGTACTTC	CASSLSGTGGEQYF
TRBV28	TRBJ1-2	-	-	TGTGCCACCTCTTTAGCACAGGGAAACTATGGCTACACCTTC	CATSLAQGNYGYTF
TRBV11-3	TRBJ2-7	TRBD1	-	TGTGCCAGCAGCTTAGAAAAAACGGGACAGGGGATTGTCTACGAGCAGTACTTC	CASSLEKTGQGIVYEQYF
TRBV2	TRBJ2-3	TRBD2	-	TGTGCCAGCAGGAAGGATCTAGCGGGGGGGATAGATACGCAGTATTTT	CASRKDLAGGIDTQYF
TRBV29-1	TRBJ1-2	-	-	TGCAGGGCAATCGGAAGCGACTATGGCTACACCTTC	CRAIGSDYGYTF
TRBV7-3	TRBJ2-1	-	-	TGTGCCAGCAGCTTAGCCAGGGGTTCCTACAATGAGCAGTTCTTC	CASSLARGSYNEQFF
TRBV28	TRBJ1-4	-	-	TGTGCCAGCAGACCCACAGGTGCAACTAATGAAAAACTGTTTTTT	CASRPTGATNEKLFF
TRBV19	TRBJ2-2	-	-	TGTGCCAGTAGTATAGCCACTACTCCCGGGGAGCTGTTTTTT	CASSIATTPGELFF
TRBV14	TRBJ2-5	TRBD2	-	TGTGCCAGCAGCGAGACTAGCGGGAGCTTCCAAGAGACCCAGTACTTC	CASSETSGSFQETQYF
TRBV19	TRBJ1-4	-	-	TGTGCCAGTAGTTCGATGGCAGGCCCTAATGAAAAACTGTTTTTT	CASSSMAGPNEKLFF
TRBV2	TRBJ1-3	TRBD1	-	TGTGCCAGCACTGGGACAGGGGCTGGAAACACCATATATTTT	CASTGTGAGNTIYF
TRBV28	TRBJ2-7	TRBD1	-	TGTGCCAGCAGTTTTCCACGGACAGGGTATAGGTCCGAGCAGTACTTC	CASSFPRTGYRSEQYF
TRBV7-9	TRBJ1-1	TRBD1	-	TGTGCCAGCAGCTTAAGCAGGGGGCGATGGACTGAAGCTTTCTTT	CASSLSRGRWTEAFF
TRBV13	TRBJ1-5	-	-	TGTGCCAGCAGCTTAGGTCGCCAGGTCGGACAGCCCCAGCATTTT	CASSLGRQVGQPQHF
TRBV27	TRBJ2-5	TRBD2	few	TGTGCCAGCAGTCCGAGACTAGCGGGGTCCCTAGGGGAGACCCAGTACTTC	CASSPRLAGSLGETQYF
TRBV7-2	TRBJ2-7	-	-	TGTGCCAGCAGCCTAGGGGGGGAGAGGTCCTACGAGCAGTACTTC	CASSLGGERSYEQYF
TRBV28	TRBJ2-7	TRBD2	-	TGTGCCAGCAGTTTATCGGCGGGGGTAAGAAAGGACGAGCAGTACTTC	CASSLSAGVRKDEQYF
TRBV7-2	TRBJ2-1	TRBD2	-	TGTGCCAGCAGCTTGGGACTACAAGGGAATGAGCAGTTCTTC	CASSLGLQGNEQFF
TRBV7-7	TRBJ2-3	TRBD2	-	TGTGCTCTCACCCCCCCCGGGGGGAATACGCAGTATTTT	CALTPPGGNTQYF
TRBV18	TRBJ1-1	TRBD1	-	TGTGCCAGCTCACCCAACAGGGGGACGTACACTGAAGCTTTCTTT	CASSPNRGTYTEAFF
TRBV5-1	TRBJ2-5	-	once	TGCGCCAGCAAGGCGGAAGAGACCCAGTACTTC	CASKAEETQYF
TRBV7-9	TRBJ2-7	-	-	TGTGCCACCACACCCTACGAGCAGTACTTC	CATTPYEQYF
TRBV7-9	TRBJ2-5	TRBD1	-	TGTGCCAGCAGCTTAGGGGGGACAGGGGTAGAGACCCAGTACTTC	CASSLGGTGVETQYF